Below, 2 T cell receptor beta chains from the same sample are listed, as sequenced in a study of shared clonotypes between healthy human individuals. Produced via immunoSEQ multiplex PCR; TCRdb's table is partial and in-frame only. The data contain about 1.1 million clones, 77% of them seen just once; the ten biggest clones take up 0.89%. Sequenced sample: memory CD4+ T cells from PBMCs. Subset: CD45RA-negative fraction. The receptors originated from a man between 18 and 29 years old in good health. Some clones in this sample may be carry-over from other donors' samples.

This clone was detected only once. This chain uses TRBV7-6 with TRBJ2-2, with 10 bases matching TRBD2. Germline V gene lookup returns CDR1 SGHVS and CDR2 FNYEAQ. J gave up 6 bases and V 2 bases, and 12 bases lay outside the gene matches. There are 18 residues in the CDR3. The CDR3 DNA reads TGTGCCAGCAGCTTAACCATGCTAGCGGGAGCGTCAGCCGGGGAGCTGTTTTTT. It codes for CASSLTMLAGASAGELFF.

This chain links TRBV5-4 with TRBJ2-7; perhaps TRBD2 as D (5 bases). CDR1 SGHNT and CDR2 YYREEE come from the germline V gene (reference sequence). The CDR3 is 19 amino acids. V was clipped by 4 bases and J by 4 bases, with 30 bases between them. CDR3 nucleotide sequence: TGTGCCAGCAGCCTATATACTTCGAGGGATATAACGGGCGCATACGAGCAGTACTTC. This sequence encodes CASSLYTSRDITGAYEQYF.